A selection of T cell receptor beta chains follows, all from one sample in a study of beta chain features in type 1 diabetes. Clones were read by immunoSEQ multiplex PCR, and TCRdb kept only the in-frame ones, dropping some. The sample records about 360,000 clones, approximately 12% being singletons. The sample taken for sequencing was naive CD4+ T cells from blood. These receptors all stem from a man younger than 35 in good health. The CDR3 runs from the conserved cysteine through the conserved F or W.

j_call	v_call	cdr3_aa
TRBJ1-1	TRBV6-1	CASNNRGRTEAFF
TRBJ2-1	TRBV5-6	CASSLEWGTSYNEQFF
TRBJ1-1	TRBV15	CATSKPGQGRAMNTEAFF
TRBJ2-3	TRBV5-1	CASSVGTSGRTDTQYF
TRBJ2-1	TRBV25-1	CASSEGGRARNEQFF
TRBJ1-2	TRBV6-5	CASSTAGHGGYTF
TRBJ2-3	TRBV9	CASSPRTSGGDTQYF
TRBJ2-7	TRBV19	CASRRAQGSGQYF
TRBJ2-7	TRBV28	CASSFIHEQYF
TRBJ2-4	TRBV7-2	CASRPGTSGRNIQYF
TRBJ1-4	TRBV25-1	CASSPGYEKLFF
TRBJ2-7	TRBV30	CAWNRVPYEQYF
TRBJ2-7	TRBV28	CASQGLNYEQYF
TRBJ2-7	TRBV5-1	CASSFSSANSYEQYF
TRBJ1-2	TRBV6-5	CASSSPGQGIGHGYTF
TRBJ2-3	TRBV9	CASSESGMEFTDTQYF
TRBJ1-1	TRBV11-2	CASSSTGNTEAFF
TRBJ1-2	TRBV28	CASSLGALVGSTF
TRBJ2-5	TRBV19	CASSLNQETQYF
TRBJ2-3	TRBV10-3	CAISASGSTDTQYF
TRBJ1-5	TRBV5-1	CASSVGQDNQPQHF
TRBJ2-3	TRBV6-5	CATLNRARTDTQYF
TRBJ2-1	TRBV18	CASSPRGVELAGNSYNEQFF